This TCR beta chain was sequenced during a study of T cells after yellow fever vaccination. About the study: Any fraction with a low cell number was prepared using SMART-Seq v4 Ultra Low Input.

This CDR3 comprises 15 residues. Germline V gene data show CDR1 as SGHRS and CDR2 as YFSETQ. V dropped 6 bases and J dropped 2 bases, with 17 bases sitting between them. A process of 5'RACE template switching, which added a universal primer site and UMIs, was used to make TCR cDNA. TCRdb analysed the 5' RACE reads with MiXCR anew, one entry per CDR3 protein. This table holds 100,000 to 150,000 distinct CDR3 sequences, 7.4% found once. Study-level findings and limits: There was a small share of clonotypes that showed up in both the CD4 and CD8 compartments.

As to this clonotype: Its antigen is unknown.

V and J are TRBV5-1 and TRBJ2-5, with a weak D call TRBD2 (5 bases). The clonotype originates from a man between 18 and 35 years old who received the YFV17D yellow fever vaccine. The material sequenced was CD4+ T cells sorted from PBMCs, taken approximately 11 days after the first yellow fever vaccination. Here the CDR3 reads CASTSPEARQETQYF. Written as DNA, the CDR3 is TGCGCCAGCACCTCCCCGGAGGCCAGACAAGAGACCCAGTACTTC. The full variable domain, its missing parts supplied by reference TRBV5-1 and TRBJ2-5, is KAGVTQTPRYLIKTRGQQVTLSCSPISGHRSVSWYQQTPGQGLQFLFEYFSETQRNKGNFPGRFSGRQFSNSRSEMNVSTLELGDSALYLCASTSPEARQETQYFGPGTRLLVL.